This TCR beta chain stems from a study of TIL therapy for anti-PD-1-resistant metastatic lung cancer. Across the whole study: Most patients had lung adenocarcinoma; several tumors were EGFR-mutant, two ALK-rearranged; half smoked currently or formerly. Tumors carried a median about 1.6 non-synonymous mutations per megabase.

With respect to this clone: Its antigen is not identified.

The time point is: pre-treatment sample, taken before nivolumab and TIL therapy. The V gene's germline CDR1 is LNHNV and CDR2 YYDKDF (reference sequence). Deletions cut 4 bases from V and 4 bases from J, with 4 bases between. The length of the CDR3 is 12 residues. The immunoSEQ assay was v3. Libraries were sequenced to around 2 million read pairs (survey) or roughly 5-6 million (deep). TCRdb's table, derived via immunoSEQ multiplex PCR, lists solely in-frame clones and lacks some. The sample consists of some 57,000 clones, roughly 84% of them appearing once. Study conclusions and caveats: Patients were highly selected, enriched for treatment-naive, never-smoker and oncogene-addicted cases.

The sample was blood, taken at baseline. The chain has TRBV15 and TRBJ1-4; D gene unclear. This receptor was taken from a person between 25 and 79 years old with non-small cell lung cancer. The CDR3 bases are TGTGCCACCAGCACGGGTAATGAAAAACTGTTTTTT. The encoded protein is CATSTGNEKLFF.